These T cell receptor beta chains were read from a single sample in a study of shared clonotypes between healthy human individuals. Repertoires were generated with immunoSEQ multiplex PCR, while TCRdb's copy carries only in-frame clones and drops some. The data show more than 2 million clones, 95% seen once. Material for sequencing was naive CD4+ T cells sorted from blood. The receptors come from a man between 18 and 29 years old in good health. Each CDR3 is given with its conserved first and last residue. The D gene is left open where the match is weak. The size of a clone is reported for some rows only, either as once, few or many, or as a class for expanded clones.

D gene	V gene	J gene	clone size	CDR3 DNA	CDR3 protein
.	TRBV5-4	TRBJ1-1	.	TGTGCCAGCAGCCTGGCGGGGCGTTGGACTGAAGCTTTCTTT	CASSLAGRWTEAFF
TRBD1	TRBV6-6	TRBJ1-6	.	TGTGCCAGCACCCCGGGACAGCATAATTCACCCCTCCACTTT	CASTPGQHNSPLHF
TRBD1	TRBV28	TRBJ1-2	.	TGTGCCAGCAGTCTACAGGGGGCCTTCTATGGCTACACCTTC	CASSLQGAFYGYTF
.	TRBV7-2	TRBJ2-1	once	TGTGCCAGCAGCTTAGTAAGTCTCTATGAGCAGTTCTTC	CASSLVSLYEQFF
.	TRBV18	TRBJ2-1	.	TGTGCCAGCTCACCACCGGCACGTTACAATGAGCAGTTCTTC	CASSPPARYNEQFF
.	TRBV7-2	TRBJ2-1	.	TGTGCCAGCAGCCCTAACCTAGCCGCTCCTCAGTTCTTC	CASSPNLAAPQFF
.	TRBV21-1	TRBJ1-2	.	TGTGCCAGCAGCAAAAGTCGGGGACAGGGAAATTACTGGGGCTACACCTTC	CASSKSRGQGNYWGYTF
.	TRBV28	TRBJ1-1	.	TGTGCCAGCAGTCCCTTGATTGGAGGCGCGAGGAACACTGAAGCTTTCTTT	CASSPLIGGARNTEAFF
.	TRBV19	TRBJ2-5	once	TGTGCCAGTAGTATGTGGCAGAGGGTCGAGACCCAGTACTTC	CASSMWQRVETQYF
.	TRBV9	TRBJ2-7	.	TGTGCCAGCAGCCCTCAGGCGGGACGGTTTGAGCAGTACTTC	CASSPQAGRFEQYF
.	TRBV5-4	TRBJ1-1	once	TGTGCCAGCAGCTTAAGGGCAACTGAAGCTTTCTTT	CASSLRATEAFF
TRBD2	TRBV11-2	TRBJ2-2	.	TGTGCCAGCAGCTTACGCGGGAGGGCCAACGGGGAGCTGTTTTTT	CASSLRGRANGELFF
.	TRBV5-1	TRBJ2-7	once	TGCGCCAGCAGCCCCATTGGTCAGGGGGGCGAGCAGTACTTC	CASSPIGQGGEQYF
TRBD1	TRBV29-1	TRBJ1-5	.	TGCAGCGTCGGAAGGGGGCGACAGGGGGCTCGGCCCCAGCATTTT	CSVGRGRQGARPQHF
TRBD2	TRBV5-1	TRBJ2-3	.	TGCGCCAGCAGCTTGCGTACTAGCGGGGGAAGCACAGATACGCAGTATTTT	CASSLRTSGGSTDTQYF
TRBD1	TRBV5-1	TRBJ2-5	.	TGCGCCAGCAGCGGGGGACAGGGGCGGGAGACCCAGTACTTC	CASSGGQGRETQYF
TRBD2	TRBV9	TRBJ2-3	.	TGTGCCAGCAGCACGGGACTAGCGGGGGCTTCAATACCAGATACGCAGTATTTT	CASSTGLAGASIPDTQYF
TRBD1	TRBV19	TRBJ1-3	once	TGTGCCAGTAGCGGACAGGGAAAACCCGGAAACACCATATATTTT	CASSGQGKPGNTIYF
TRBD1	TRBV19	TRBJ1-5	.	TGTGCCAGTAGTCCAGGGGGGTTCTGGAATCAGCCCCAGCATTTT	CASSPGGFWNQPQHF
.	TRBV7-2	TRBJ1-2	.	TGTGCCAGCAGCTTGGAAGGGATGGGGTTCTATGGCTACACCTTC	CASSLEGMGFYGYTF
TRBD1	TRBV19	TRBJ1-6	once	TGTGCCAGTAGCTTCCTCAGGGGGCAGGATAATTCACCCCTCCACTTT	CASSFLRGQDNSPLHF
.	TRBV10-3	TRBJ2-5	.	TGTGCCATCAGTGCCGGAGAGACCCAGTACTTC	CAISAGETQYF
TRBD2	TRBV11-2	TRBJ2-7	.	TGTGCCAGCAGCTCGCCTCCGGCTAGCGGGTCTATCTCCTACGAGCAGTACTTC	CASSSPPASGSISYEQYF
TRBD2	TRBV5-1	TRBJ2-5	once	TGCGCCAGCAGCCCGACTAGCGCACAAGAGACCCAGTACTTC	CASSPTSAQETQYF
.	TRBV12-5	TRBJ1-2	.	TGTGCTAGTGGTTTGATCGGCTTTGGCTACACCTTC	CASGLIGFGYTF
TRBD1	TRBV28	TRBJ1-5	once	TGTGCCAGCCTTAACCATCAGGGGGTCGGAGGTAGCAATCAGCCCCAGCATTTT	CASLNHQGVGGSNQPQHF
.	TRBV5-6	TRBJ1-1	once	TGTGCCAGCAGCTTGGTCCACGCCGACGAAGCTTTCTTT	CASSLVHADEAFF
.	TRBV6-1	TRBJ1-6	.	TGTGCCAGCGGATTAACAGGCCTCGGTTCACCCCTCCACTTT	CASGLTGLGSPLHF
.	TRBV6-5	TRBJ1-1	.	TGTGCCAGCACTACGGTGGAGGGCTCTGCTGAAGCTTTCTTT	CASTTVEGSAEAFF
TRBD1	TRBV18	TRBJ1-5	.	TGTGCCAGCAGGACGGACAGGGGGTTGATCAGCAATCAGCCCCAGCATTTT	CASRTDRGLISNQPQHF
TRBD1	TRBV6-1	TRBJ2-7	.	TGTGCCAGCAGTGGGGCGTCGGGACAGGGTCCTTACGAGCAGTACTTC	CASSGASGQGPYEQYF
.	TRBV10-3	TRBJ2-3	.	TGTGCCATCAGGTCTGGCACGGGGGGCCCCGTGGATACGCAGTATTTT	CAIRSGTGGPVDTQYF
TRBD1	TRBV6-5	TRBJ1-6	.	TGTGCCAGCAGTTTCGGGACAGTAGATTCACCCCTCCACTTT	CASSFGTVDSPLHF